This T cell receptor (beta chain) was profiled in a study of blood T cell repertoires in COVID-19. Study-level information: Collection of acute and convalescent COVID-19 samples took place in the United States, Italy and Spain. T cells, B-cell-depleted T cells, or PBMCs supplied cDNA or gDNA.

In the authors' methods: Reference gene primers were amplified, and this amplification served to estimate nucleated cell counts. The assay was immunoSEQ multiplex PCR, and TCRdb's table has in-frame clones only and misses some. V and J calls and clone size follow that table, whereas D and trimming were derived from the DNA. The table shows under 300,000 clones, with roughly 80% occurring only once. In this sample, this clone turned up once. Germline lookup yields CDR1 SGHRS and CDR2 YFSETQ. The CDR3 loop spans 16 amino acids. Trimming cost V 0 bases and J 10 bases; bases outside gene matches: 10. This TCR came from a woman aged 50 to 60 who had recovered from COVID-19. The sample was peripheral blood. V and J are TRBV5-1 and TRBJ2-1; 10 nucleotides match TRBD1. The DNA of the CDR3 is TGCGCCAGCAGCTTGGATAGGGGACAGGGGCACGGGGAGCAGTTCTTC. Translation gives CASSLDRGQGHGEQFF.